A selection of T cell receptor beta chains follows, all from one sample in a study of blood T cell repertoires in COVID-19. Some clones are missing from TCRdb's copy, which holds only in-frame ones; the method was immunoSEQ multiplex PCR. The table shows some 90,000 clones, with more than 80% occurring only once. The specimen was peripheral blood. Receptor source: a woman between 65 and 79 years old with acute or convalescent COVID-19. The CDR3 runs from the conserved cysteine through the conserved F or W. D genes are given only for firm matches. Clone size is not always given. Where it is, it says once, few, many or a class for expanded clones.

J gene	D gene	clone size	V gene	CDR3 protein	CDR3 DNA
TRBJ2-1	-	-	TRBV6-4	CASSDYKGAEQFF	TGTGCCAGCAGTGACTATAAAGGAGCTGAGCAGTTCTTC
TRBJ2-7	-	-	TRBV30	CAWSKGQTYEQYF	TGTGCCTGGAGCAAGGGACAAACCTACGAGCAGTACTTC
TRBJ2-4	TRBD2	-	TRBV4-1	CASSQGGGSSKNIQYF	TGCGCCAGCAGCCAAGGGGGAGGGTCTAGCAAAAACATTCAGTACTTC
TRBJ1-2	-	-	TRBV5-6	CASSLVSTPHYGYTF	TGTGCCAGCAGCTTGGTGTCCACACCTCACTATGGCTACACCTTC
TRBJ2-5	TRBD1	-	TRBV15	CATSRDRGTGGRQTQYF	TGTGCCACCAGCAGAGATAGGGGGACAGGGGGCCGGCAGACCCAGTACTTC
TRBJ1-3	-	few	TRBV30	CAWSGEGGFVGNTIYF	TGTGCCTGGAGTGGCGAGGGAGGGTTCGTTGGAAACACCATATATTTT
TRBJ1-6	-	-	TRBV2	CASRGQMNSPLHF	TGTGCCAGCAGGGGGCAAATGAATTCACCCCTCCACTTT
TRBJ1-5	TRBD1	-	TRBV5-1	CASSLTTGTNQPQHF	TGCGCCAGCAGCTTGACGACAGGGACTAATCAGCCCCAGCATTTT
TRBJ1-2	-	-	TRBV7-8	CASSPRNNYGYTF	TGTGCCAGCAGCCCGCGGAATAACTATGGCTACACCTTC
TRBJ2-7	-	-	TRBV7-2	CASSLEPSASYEQYF	TGTGCCAGCAGCTTAGAGCCTAGCGCCTCCTACGAGCAGTACTTC
TRBJ2-3	-	-	TRBV3-1/TRBV3-2	CASSRWGSLRESTDTQYF	TGTGCCAGCAGCCGCTGGGGTTCTCTACGGGAGTCGACAGATACGCAGTATTTT
TRBJ1-1	-	-	TRBV19	CASSIVGQNTEAFF	TGTGCCAGTAGTATAGTTGGGCAGAACACTGAAGCTTTCTTT
TRBJ2-1	-	-	TRBV6-2/TRBV6-3	CASSILVFNEQFF	TGTGCCAGCAGTATTCTAGTATTCAATGAGCAGTTCTTC
TRBJ1-3	-	-	TRBV11-2	CASSFGFNSGNTIYF	TGTGCCAGCAGCTTCGGGTTTAACTCTGGAAACACCATATATTTT
TRBJ2-2	TRBD2	-	TRBV19	CASSSLRAGFGAGELFF	TGTGCCAGTAGTTCACTTCGAGCGGGGTTCGGAGCCGGGGAGCTGTTTTTT
TRBJ2-7	-	-	TRBV28	CASSQGGGSYEQYF	TGTGCCAGCAGCCAGGGAGGAGGCTCCTACGAGCAGTACTTC
TRBJ2-6	TRBD1	-	TRBV6-2/TRBV6-3	CASSDRGSGANVLTF	TGTGCCAGCAGCGACAGGGGCTCTGGGGCCAACGTCCTGACTTTC
TRBJ2-7	TRBD1	-	TRBV2	CASSGQGAPYEQYF	TGTGCCAGCAGTGGACAGGGGGCCCCCTACGAGCAGTACTTC
TRBJ1-2	-	-	TRBV7-8	CASSLPGNYGYTF	TGTGCCAGCAGCCTCCCAGGGAACTATGGCTACACCTTC
TRBJ1-2	TRBD1	-	TRBV3-1/TRBV3-2	CASSQVPGGDYTF	TGTGCCAGCAGCCAAGTACCAGGGGGCGACTACACCTTC
TRBJ2-7	-	-	TRBV11-1	CASSLGGQAAYEQYF	TGTGCCAGCAGCTTAGGAGGGCAGGCTGCCTACGAGCAGTACTTC
TRBJ2-7	TRBD1	-	TRBV4-2	CASSQMTGGDEQYF	TGTGCCAGCAGCCAGATGACAGGGGGCGACGAGCAGTACTTC
TRBJ1-3	-	-	TRBV10-3	CAIKDRSGNTIYF	TGTGCCATCAAGGACAGATCTGGAAACACCATATATTTT
TRBJ1-6	-	-	TRBV3-1/TRBV3-2	CASSHSGADSPLHF	TGTGCCAGCAGCCATTCAGGGGCGGATTCACCCCTCCACTTT
TRBJ1-6	TRBD1	-	TRBV30	CAWSKSRQGTSYNSPLHF	TGTGCCTGGAGTAAATCGCGACAGGGGACCTCCTATAATTCACCCCTCCACTTT
TRBJ2-1	-	-	TRBV7-2	CASSLEWGAYNEQFF	TGTGCCAGCAGCTTAGAATGGGGAGCCTACAATGAGCAGTTCTTC
TRBJ2-1	TRBD2	-	TRBV28	CASSPIWGGSYNEQFF	TGTGCCAGCAGTCCCATCTGGGGGGGCTCCTACAATGAGCAGTTCTTC
TRBJ2-7	TRBD1	-	TRBV19	CASSIGTGGPYEQYF	TGTGCCAGCAGTATAGGGACAGGGGGACCCTACGAGCAGTACTTC
TRBJ2-3	-	-	TRBV9	CASSSVGRGMVTQYF	TGTGCCAGCAGCTCAGTAGGTCGGGGGATGGTTACGCAGTATTTT
TRBJ1-2	-	-	TRBV18	CASSPNAVPDYGYTF	TGTGCCAGCTCACCAAATGCGGTTCCGGACTATGGCTACACCTTC
TRBJ2-5	-	-	TRBV6-2/TRBV6-3	CASSPGGGRETQYF	TGTGCCAGCAGTCCCGGGGGTGGAAGGGAGACCCAGTACTTC
TRBJ1-4	-	-	TRBV7-8	CASKRGTEGEKLFF	TGTGCCAGCAAACGGGGCACGGAGGGTGAAAAACTGTTTTTT
TRBJ1-3	-	-	TRBV6-5	CASRRSEGNTIYF	TGTGCCAGCAGGAGGAGTGAGGGAAACACCATATATTTT
TRBJ2-3	TRBD1	-	TRBV9	CASSEPGTDLTDTQYF	TGTGCCAGCAGCGAACCCGGGACAGATCTCACAGATACGCAGTATTTT
TRBJ2-1	-	-	TRBV21-1	CASIVTGRIYNEQFF	TGTGCCAGCATCGTGACAGGGCGTATCTACAATGAGCAGTTCTTC
TRBJ1-5	-	-	TRBV6-6	CASSPITGPGQPQHF	TGTGCCAGCAGCCCCATTACAGGGCCGGGCCAGCCCCAGCATTTT
TRBJ1-2	TRBD1	-	TRBV28	CASSPGTGGGDGYTF	TGTGCCAGCAGCCCCGGGACAGGGGGCGGCGATGGCTACACCTTC
TRBJ1-5	-	-	TRBV5-1	CASSPDIGDQPQHF	TGCGCCAGCAGCCCGGACATTGGGGATCAGCCCCAGCATTTT
TRBJ2-1	TRBD1	-	TRBV6-5	CASRSGGPYNEQFF	TGTGCCAGCAGGTCAGGGGGCCCCTACAATGAGCAGTTCTTC